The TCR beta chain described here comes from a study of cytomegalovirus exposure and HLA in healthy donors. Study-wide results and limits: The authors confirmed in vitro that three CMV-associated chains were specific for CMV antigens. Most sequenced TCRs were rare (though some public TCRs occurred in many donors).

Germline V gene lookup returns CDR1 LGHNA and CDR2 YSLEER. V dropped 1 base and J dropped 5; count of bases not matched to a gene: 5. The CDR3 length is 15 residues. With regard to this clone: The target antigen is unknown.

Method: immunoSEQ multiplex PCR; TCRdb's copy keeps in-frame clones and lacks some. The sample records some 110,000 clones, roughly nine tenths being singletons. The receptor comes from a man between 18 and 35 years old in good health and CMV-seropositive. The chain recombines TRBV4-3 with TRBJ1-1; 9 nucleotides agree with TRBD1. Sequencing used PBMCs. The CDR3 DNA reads TGCGCCAGCAGCCAAGTCGGGACAGGGTATACTGAAGCTTTCTTT. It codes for CASSQVGTGYTEAFF.